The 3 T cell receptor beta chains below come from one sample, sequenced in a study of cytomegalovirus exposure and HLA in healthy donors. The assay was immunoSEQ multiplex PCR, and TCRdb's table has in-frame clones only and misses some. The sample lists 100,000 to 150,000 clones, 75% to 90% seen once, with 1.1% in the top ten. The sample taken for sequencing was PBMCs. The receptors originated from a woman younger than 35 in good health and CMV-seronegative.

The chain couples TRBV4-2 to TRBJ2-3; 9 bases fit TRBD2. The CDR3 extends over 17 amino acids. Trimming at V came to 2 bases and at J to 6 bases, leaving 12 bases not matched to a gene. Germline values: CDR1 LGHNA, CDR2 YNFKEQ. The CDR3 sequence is CASSQLGLALRADTQYF. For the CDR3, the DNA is TGTGCCAGCAGCCAATTAGGACTAGCGCTCAGAGCCGATACGCAGTATTTT.

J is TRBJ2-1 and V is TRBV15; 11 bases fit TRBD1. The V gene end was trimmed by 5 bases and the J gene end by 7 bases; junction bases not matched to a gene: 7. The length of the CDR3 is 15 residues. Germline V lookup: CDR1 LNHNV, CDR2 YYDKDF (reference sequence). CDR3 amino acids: CATSEGTGGGNEQFF. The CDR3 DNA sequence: TGTGCCACCAGCGAAGGGACAGGGGGAGGGAATGAGCAGTTCTTC.

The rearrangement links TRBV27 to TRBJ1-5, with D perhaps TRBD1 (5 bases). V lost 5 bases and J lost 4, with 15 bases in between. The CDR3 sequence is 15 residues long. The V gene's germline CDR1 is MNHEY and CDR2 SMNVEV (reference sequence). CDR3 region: CASSLEAGENQPQHF. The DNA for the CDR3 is TGTGCCAGCAGTCTCGAAGCGGGGGAAAATCAGCCCCAGCATTTT.